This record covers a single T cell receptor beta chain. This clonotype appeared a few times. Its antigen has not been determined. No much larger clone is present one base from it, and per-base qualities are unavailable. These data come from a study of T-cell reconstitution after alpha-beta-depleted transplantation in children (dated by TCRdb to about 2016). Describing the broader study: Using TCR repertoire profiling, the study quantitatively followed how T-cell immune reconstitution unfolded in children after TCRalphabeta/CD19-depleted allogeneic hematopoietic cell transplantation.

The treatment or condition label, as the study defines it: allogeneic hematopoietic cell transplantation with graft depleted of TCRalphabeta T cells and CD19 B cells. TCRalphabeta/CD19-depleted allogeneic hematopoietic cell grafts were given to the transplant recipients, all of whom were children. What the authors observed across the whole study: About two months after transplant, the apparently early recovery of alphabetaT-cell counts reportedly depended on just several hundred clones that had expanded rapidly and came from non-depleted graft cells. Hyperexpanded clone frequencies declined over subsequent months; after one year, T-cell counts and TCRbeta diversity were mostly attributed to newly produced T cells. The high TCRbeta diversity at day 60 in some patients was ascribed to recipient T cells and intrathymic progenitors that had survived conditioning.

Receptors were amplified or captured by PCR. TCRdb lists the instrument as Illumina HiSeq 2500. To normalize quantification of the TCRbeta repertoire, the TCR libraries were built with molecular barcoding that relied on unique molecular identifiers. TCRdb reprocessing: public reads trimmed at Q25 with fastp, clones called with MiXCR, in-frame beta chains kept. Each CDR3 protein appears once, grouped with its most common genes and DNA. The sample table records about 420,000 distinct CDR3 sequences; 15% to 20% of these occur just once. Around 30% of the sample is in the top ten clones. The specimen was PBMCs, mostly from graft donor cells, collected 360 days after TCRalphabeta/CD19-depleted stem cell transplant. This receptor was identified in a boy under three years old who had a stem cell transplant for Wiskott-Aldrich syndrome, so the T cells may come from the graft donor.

The CDR3 protein sequence reads: CASSLVGTVGWTQYF. The bases read TGCGCCAGCAGCTTGGTAGGGACGGTCGGATGGACCCAGTACTTC. Recombination joined TRBV5-1 with TRBJ2-5, with the D gene tentatively TRBD1 or TRBD2, based on 5 matching bases in each. The V and J ends are trimmed by 0 bases and 7 bases, leaving 16 bases between them. The germline V gene specifies SGHRS as CDR1 and YFSETQ as CDR2. From cysteine to phenylalanine, the CDR3 is 15 amino acids long. The kept DNA is CDR3 alone, 45 bases in frame from the first base.